These 11 T cell receptor beta chains were all obtained from the same sample, sequenced in a study of beta chain features in type 1 diabetes. Every bit of the isolated RNA underwent reverse transcription, so sequencing read expressed TCRB transcripts. TCRdb's table, derived via immunoSEQ multiplex PCR, lists solely in-frame clones and lacks some. The sample carries roughly 290,000 clones, about 8% recorded once. The sequenced sample consisted of central memory CD4+ T cells from blood. The receptors here all came from a woman aged 18 to 35 in good health.

The V call is TRBV29-1, the J call TRBJ1-1; 7 nucleotides agree with TRBD1. The V and J ends lost 4 bases and 0 bases, in that order; junction bases with no gene match: 5. CDR3 size: 14 residues. Germline lookup yields CDR1 SQVTM and CDR2 ANQGSEA. This CDR3 is CSVGTGDLNTEAFF. CDR3 nucleotide sequence: TGCAGCGTTGGTACAGGGGACTTGAACACTGAAGCTTTCTTT.

This chain uses TRBV6-5 with TRBJ2-5, with 8 bases that match TRBD1. CDR1 is MNHEY, CDR2 SVGAGI, per germline. This CDR3 is 16 amino acids long. The V and J ends lost 4 bases and 4 bases, in that order; junction bases with no gene match: 11. CDR3 DNA: TGTGCCAGCAGTTTCCCCCCCGGACAGGGAGGAGAGACCCAGTACTTC. This sequence encodes CASSFPPGQGGETQYF.

The chain carries TRBV4-2 and TRBJ2-5, with a possible D match to TRBD2 (5 bases). The CDR3 is 14 residues long. V lost 5 bases and J 4 bases, leaving 14 bases between the germline ends. Looked up from germline, CDR1 is LGHNA and CDR2 is YNFKEQ. CDR3 in amino acids: CASSLERGRETQYF. The CDR3 DNA reads as TGTGCCAGCAGCTTGGAGAGAGGGAGAGAGACCCAGTACTTC.

A few counts support this clone. V is TRBV2 and J is TRBJ1-5; 10 bases match TRBD1. Germline V gives CDR1 SNHLY, CDR2 FYNNEI. The CDR3 is made up of 15 amino acids. V lost 7 bases to trimming and J lost 5 bases; unmatched junction nucleotides: 8. CDR3 amino acids: CASTSDRGWYQPQHF. The CDR3 region has the DNA TGTGCCAGCACCTCGGACAGGGGGTGGTATCAGCCCCAGCATTTT.

This clone was observed at least ten times. The rearrangement joins TRBV5-6 to TRBJ2-7; D is perhaps TRBD1 (5 bases). Germline V gives CDR1 SGHDT, CDR2 YYEEEE. The V end was cut by 1 base, the J end by 7 bases, with 12 bases between. This CDR3 contains 13 residues. The CDR3 bases are TGTGCCAGCAGCTTGTATGCAGGGTCGGAGCAGTACGTC. It yields the protein CASSLYAGSEQYV.

The chain has TRBV18 and TRBJ1-1; no definite D call. The V end was cut by 2 bases, the J end by 3 bases, with 13 bases between. Germline V gene data show CDR1 as KGHSH and CDR2 as LQKENI. The CDR3 is made up of 15 amino acids. CDR3 region: CASSPGRADYTEAFF. The CDR3 bases are TGTGCCAGCTCACCAGGTAGGGCTGACTACACTGAAGCTTTCTTT.

This clone was counted only a few times. Given a much more abundant clone one base away, this may be a read error. The rearrangement links TRBV5-4 to TRBJ1-2; tentative D call: TRBD1 (5 bases). CDR3 length equals 13 residues. The ends were cut back, 0 bases at V and 2 bases at J, with 5 bases in the middle. CDR1 and CDR2 from the germline V gene are SGHNT and YYREEE (reference sequence). This CDR3 reads CASSLGQNYGYTF. Here the CDR3 DNA reads TGTGCCAGCAGCTTGGGACAGAACTATGGCTACACCTTC.

The rearrangement links TRBV30 to TRBJ2-1; the D gene is possibly TRBD1 (6 bases). CDR1 and CDR2 (germline): GTSNPN, SVGIG (reference sequence). This CDR3 is built from 16 residues. V was shortened by 3 bases and J by 4 bases, with 19 bases between the two germline ends. The CDR3 reads CAWSLGGSGDYNEQFF. The CDR3 DNA is TGTGCCTGGAGCCTGGGTGGGTCAGGGGATTACAATGAGCAGTTCTTC. Full variable domain (missing parts from reference TRBV30 and TRBJ2-1): SQTIHQWPATLVQPVGSPLSLECTVEGTSNPNLYWYRQAAGRGLQLLFYSVGIGQISSEVPQNLSASRPQDRQFILSSKKLLLSDSGFYLCAWSLGGSGDYNEQFFGPGTRLTVL.

This clone was seen only a few times. The gene calls are TRBV4-3 and TRBJ2-3; 7 bases match TRBD1. Unmatched junction bases numbered 11, after V lost 6 bases and J lost 5 bases. The germline gives CDR1 LGHNA, CDR2 YSLEER. This CDR3 is built from 15 residues. The CDR3 coding sequence is TGCGCCAGCAGACGAGGGACAGCTCCCGAAGATACGCAGTATTTT. This gives the protein CASRRGTAPEDTQYF.

This chain connects TRBV6-1 to TRBJ1-1, with a possible D match to TRBD1 (5 bases). CDR1 and CDR2 (germline): MNHNS, SASEGT. With 8 bases removed from V and 8 bases from J, the gap between germline ends came to 18 bases. The length of the CDR3 is 13 residues. This chain's CDR3 is CASRRDSATEAFF. The CDR3 DNA sequence: TGTGCCAGCCGCAGGGACTCTGCTACGGAAGCTTTCTTT.

This clone was found a few times. This rearrangement joins TRBV29-1 to TRBJ2-7, with 10 bases that match TRBD2. Per germline, CDR1 SQVTM and CDR2 ANQGSEA. The CDR3 sequence is 15 residues long. V lost 2 bases to trimming and J lost 4 bases; unmatched junction nucleotides: 8. The CDR3 protein is CSVELASGSVYEQYF. The CDR3 DNA reads as TGCAGCGTTGAACTGGCTAGCGGGAGCGTTTACGAGCAGTACTTC.